The 15 T cell receptor beta chains presented below share a single source sample, sequenced in a study of blood T cell repertoires in COVID-19 (dated by TCRdb to about 2020). The library was made by the immunoSEQ multiplex PCR assay. Held by TCRdb, this immuneACCESS table contains in-frame sequences only and omits some clones. Under half of the omission traces to an unresolved V gene where checked; the cause of the rest is unknown. The sample table lists some 20,000 clones, 70% to 90% of them with a count of one. The leading ten clones occupy approximately 9.9% of the sample. Input material: peripheral blood. These receptors were taken from a man aged 40-49 years with active COVID-19.

The chain is built from TRBV7-6 and TRBJ2-7, with 7 nucleotides matching TRBD1. Losses at the gene ends were 6 bases for V and 2 bases for J; bases not matched to a gene: 4. Looked up from germline, CDR1 is SGHVS and CDR2 is FNYEAQ. The CDR3 has 13 amino acids. The CDR3 DNA sequence: TGTGCCAGCAGTTACACAGGGGCCTACGAGCAGTACTTC. Protein product: CASSYTGAYEQYF.

The chain links TRBV5-6 to TRBJ2-1, with 10 bases identical to TRBD2. The germline CDR1 and CDR2 sequences are SGHDT and YYEEEE. The CDR3 is 16 residues long. The J segment lost 7 bases and the V segment lost 0 bases, leaving 7 bases of the junction unmatched. CDR3 DNA sequence: TGTGCCAGCAGCTTGGGGTCGGGACTAGCGCGGAATGAGCAGTTCTTC. Amino acids: CASSLGSGLARNEQFF.

This clone was detected once. This chain joins TRBV9 and TRBJ2-1, with 8 bases fitting TRBD2. From germline, CDR1 is SGDLS and CDR2 YYNGEE. The CDR3 covers 15 residues. With 4 bases clipped from V and 6 bases from J, the junction kept 9 bases outside the gene matches. DNA of the CDR3: TGTGCCAGCAGCCGCGGGAGGTCATTCCCCAATGAGCAGTTCTTC. As protein: CASSRGRSFPNEQFF.

This rearrangement joins TRBV9 to TRBJ1-2; 7 positions agree with TRBD1. This CDR3 has 13 residues. With V trimmed by 2 bases and J by 6 bases, 4 bases remained unmatched. Looked up from germline, CDR1 is SGDLS and CDR2 is YYNGEE. The CDR3 sequence: CASSVETGDGYTF. Written as DNA, the CDR3 is TGTGCCAGCAGCGTGGAAACAGGGGATGGCTACACCTTC.

The rearrangement uses TRBV18 and TRBJ2-1, with 11 nucleotides matching TRBD2. The V and J ends lost 4 bases and 7 bases, in that order; junction bases with no gene match: 6. Germline CDR1 reads KGHSH; CDR2 reads LQKENI. There are 15 residues in the CDR3. The CDR3 here is CASSQLAGVWNEQFF. DNA of the CDR3: TGTGCCAGCTCACAACTAGCGGGAGTATGGAATGAGCAGTTCTTC. Filled out from reference TRBV18 and TRBJ2-1, the complete variable domain reads NAGVMQNPRHLVRRRGQEARLRCSPMKGHSHVYWYRQLPEEGLKFMVYLQKENIIDESGMPKERFSAEFPKEGPSILRIQQVVRGDSAAYFCASSQLAGVWNEQFFGPGTRLTVL.

The chain combines TRBV6-2 or TRBV6-3 with TRBJ2-1, with D perhaps TRBD1 (6 bases). V was trimmed by 1 base and J by 3 bases, leaving 13 bases between them. Germline CDR1 reads MNHEY; CDR2 reads SVGEGT. The CDR3 contains 16 residues. CDR3 coding DNA: TGTGCCAGCAGTTACTGGGATAAGGGGGACTACAATGAGCAGTTCTTC. Its translation: CASSYWDKGDYNEQFF.

This clone was seen just once. The gene calls are TRBV6-5 and TRBJ1-3; TRBD1 matches 9 bases. Germline lookup yields CDR1 MNHEY and CDR2 SVGAGI. There are 14 residues in the CDR3. J was trimmed by 4 bases and V by 6 bases; bases with no gene match: 4. CDR3 amino acids: CASRRTGDGNTIYF. In DNA, the CDR3 is TGTGCCAGCAGACGGACAGGGGACGGAAACACCATATATTTT.

The chain has TRBV7-9 and TRBJ2-3; 9 bases match TRBD2. The length of the CDR3 is 18 residues. V dropped 2 bases and J dropped 1; count of bases not matched to a gene: 10. CDR1 SEHNR and CDR2 FQNEAQ come from the germline V gene (reference sequence). CDR3 protein: CASSLTPLAGPGTDTQYF. In nucleotides, the CDR3 is TGTGCCAGCAGCTTAACCCCACTAGCGGGTCCTGGCACAGATACGCAGTATTTT.

The table lists this clone with a few counts. V and J are TRBV27 and TRBJ1-6; D is uncertain. The V end was cut by 6 bases, the J end by 8 bases, with 14 bases between. The CDR3 has 14 residues. Germline V gives CDR1 MNHEY, CDR2 SMNVEV (reference sequence). CDR3 protein: CASSDVGRDSPLHF. The CDR3 nucleotides are TGTGCCAGCAGCGACGTGGGGAGGGATTCACCCCTCCACTTT.

By its share, this clone is medium-sized. The rearrangement joins TRBV6-5 to TRBJ1-2, with D perhaps matching TRBD1 (6 bases). CDR1 is MNHEY, CDR2 SVGAGI, per germline. V dropped 2 bases and J dropped 4 bases, with 11 bases sitting between them. CDR3 length equals 14 residues. Written as DNA, the CDR3 is TGTGCCAGCAGTTACGGAGACAGGTCCTATGGCTACACCTTC. This sequence encodes CASSYGDRSYGYTF.

This clone showed up just a few times. The gene calls are TRBV5-6 and TRBJ2-7; D is perhaps TRBD2 (7 bases). The ends were cut back, 1 base at V and 3 bases at J, with 11 bases in the middle. The CDR3 has 14 residues. Looked up from germline, CDR1 is SGHDT and CDR2 is YYEEEE. The chain's CDR3 is CASSLWGGGYEQYF. The CDR3 DNA reads TGTGCCAGCAGCTTGTGGGGAGGGGGCTACGAGCAGTACTTC.

The chain couples TRBV5-1 to TRBJ2-1; 7 bases map to TRBD2. There are 16 residues in the CDR3. Germline CDR1 reads SGHRS; CDR2 reads YFSETQ. V was pared by 4 bases and J by 0 bases, with 7 bases of the junction left unmatched. For the CDR3, the DNA is TGCGCCAGCAGCACGTCTAGCGGCCGCTCCTACAATGAGCAGTTCTTC. Protein sequence: CASSTSSGRSYNEQFF.

The chain couples TRBV6-5 to TRBJ2-2; no clear D. The CDR3 has 14 amino acids. Germline CDR1 reads MNHEY; CDR2 reads SVGAGI. V lost 6 bases and J 3 bases, leaving 11 bases between the germline ends. CDR3 nucleotide sequence: TGTGCCAGCAGCCCGAGTTCGTACACCGGGGAGCTGTTTTTT. As protein: CASSPSSYTGELFF.

The chain employs TRBV2 and TRBJ1-6, with 10 bases matching TRBD1. Germline CDR1 is SNHLY and CDR2 is FYNNEI. The junction had 5 bases not matched to a gene; V was cut back by 6 bases and J by 9 bases. The CDR3 contains 14 residues. The CDR3, as DNA: TGTGCCAGCAGCCCCGGGACAGGGGTTTCACCCCTCCACTTT. Its translation: CASSPGTGVSPLHF.

The chain combines TRBV7-9 with TRBJ2-7; TRBD2 matches 8 bases. The V gene end was trimmed by 6 bases and the J gene end by 0 bases; junction bases not matched to a gene: 7. Germline CDR1 SEHNR, CDR2 FQNEAQ (reference sequence). This CDR3 comprises 15 residues. CDR3 nucleotide sequence: TGTGCCAGCAGGTCCCAGCGGGAGACCTCCTACGAGCAGTACTTC. The encoded protein is CASRSQRETSYEQYF.